This T cell receptor beta chain emerged from a study of regulatory T cells in long-lasting Graves disease (dated by TCRdb to the early 2020s). About the study as a whole: Antithyroid drugs had been taken for less than 3 months by newly diagnosed Graves' disease patients. A total of some 35 samples underwent TCR sequencing, from 13 patients with persistent Graves' disease and 20 or so patients with newly diagnosed Graves' disease. The study was registered as a clinical trial and conducted in China. This study used TCR sequencing and RNA sequencing of peripheral blood to compare persistent Graves' disease patients against newly diagnosed Graves' disease patients. The study at large found these results: The study examined only peripheral blood because the primary lesion, thyroid tissue, could not be accessed. Persistent patients shared more public clonotypes among themselves (around 2,700) than newly diagnosed patients did (about 970). TRBV28, TRBJ1-2 and TRBJ2-5 were preferentially used in persistent disease, while TRBV20-1 and TRBJ2-1 were favored in newly diagnosed disease. Only the TCR beta chain was sequenced and analyzed. The small sample size was acknowledged by the authors as a limitation that may reduce accuracy. Lower TCR Shannon entropy and fewer highly expanded clones were observed in persistent Graves' disease patients than in newly diagnosed patients, which suggested clonal expansion.

This clonotype was seen ten or more times. Its antigen is not yet known. Per-base qualities were not stored, and no clone one base away is much larger. This specimen's time point label, per the study, means: newly diagnosed GD, antithyroid drugs for less than 3 months. RNA was extracted from PBMCs in TRIzol for both TCR sequencing and RNA sequencing. The diagnosis of Graves' disease was made according to American Thyroid Association guidelines. Patients for the study were recruited at an endocrinology department in Xi'an, China. Each patient gave 7 to 9.5 milliliters of peripheral blood, collected in an EDTA anticoagulant tube. Ficoll Paque Plus density gradient separation was used to isolate PBMCs, and no additional T cell sorting was done. An Agilent 2100 Bioanalyzer and agarose gel were used to assess RNA quality, and a NanoDrop 2000 was used to measure RNA concentration. The CDR3 goes from the cysteine to the phenylalanine over 12 residues. Solely the CDR3 DNA is kept, with 36 bases framed from the first base. V loses 2 bases of germline sequence and J loses 5 bases, and the interval between the two ends is 7 bases. As encoded in the germline V gene (reference sequence), CDR1 is GTSNPN while CDR2 is SVGIG.

Receptor libraries were prepared by multiplex PCR. Sequencing instrument: Illumina HiSeq 4000. To build TCR beta libraries, CDR3 regions were amplified by Arm-PCR using iRepertoire HTBI primers. Gel purification was performed on PCR products prior to sequencing. On the study's bioinformatics: Gene usage analysis of CDR3 amino acid clonotypes used the 60 to 75 TRBV and approximately 13 TRBJ segments found across samples. COPE and FqMerger were used to merge filtered high-quality paired reads into contigs. Contigs were aligned with BLAST to IMGT TRBV, TRBD and TRBJ reference genes, and CDR3 was defined per IMGT. Any clonotype with a frequency above 0.1% was counted as a highly expanded clone. Shannon entropy served as the measure of repertoire diversity, while the Gini coefficient captured V-J evenness. A clonotype found in more than one individual was treated as public. Using fastp at Q25 and MiXCR, TCRdb reprocessed the public reads and kept productive beta chains. All rows with the same CDR3 protein become a single entry with the most common DNA and genes. TCRdb's processing, not the study's, gives the V and J calls here. This sample lists roughly 420,000 distinct CDR3 sequences; 16% were detected once. The ten most abundant clones make up about 23% of the sample.

This sample was also put to use in a study of T cells in Graves' hyperthyroidism and ophthalmopathy. As that second paper reports: Graves' hyperthyroidism was defined as stable when no progression to ophthalmopathy occurred over 18 months of follow-up. The hyperthyroidism patients were between 18 and 65 years old and newly diagnosed, with a disease duration of less than 2 months. Exclusion was applied to patients with uncontrolled infections, other autoimmune diseases, pregnancy or lactation. Diagnoses relied on clinical symptoms, serum thyroxine and TRAb, thyroid ultrasound and orbital computed tomography. For the first round of RT-PCR on the TCR CDR3, the HTBI primer set was used together with the Qiagen OneStep RT-PCR kit. Most expanded thyroid clonotypes (frequency above 0.001) were also detected in blood, a finding suggesting that blood repertoires may reflect thyroid immune responses. In cross-validation, a model built on a 13 V-J signature told ophthalmopathy apart from stable hyperthyroidism with approximately 91% sensitivity and about 81% specificity, and in testing the same model reached 80%/75%. During validation, the model predicted progression to ophthalmopathy a median of roughly six months ahead of onset, with 70.59% sensitivity and 72.22% specificity. To identify TCR V-J signatures that set the groups apart, the researchers used a discovery cohort of 100 patients, made up of 43 with Graves' ophthalmopathy and 55 to 65 with stable Graves' hyperthyroidism. Prospective prediction of ophthalmopathy was tested in an independent validation cohort of some 19 hyperthyroidism patients and 17 patients who later progressed to ophthalmopathy. For training and testing, the 100 or so patients in the discovery cohort were randomly divided in a 7:3 ratio. The study also compared thyroid tissue and blood T-cell repertoires from five or six Graves' hyperthyroidism patients. Following sampling, methimazole starting at 30 mg daily was given to hyperthyroidism patients, and high-dose intravenous methylprednisolone was given to ophthalmopathy patients. Libraries were constructed in a second round of multiplex PCR, after which size selection and purification were carried out. The libraries were sequenced on an Illumina HiSeq2000 using paired-end 100 bp reads. Raw data were processed with SOAPnuke, discarding reads with adapters, uncalled bases, mean Phred below 15, or no exact constant-primer or identifier match. COPE v1.2.5 was used to merge high-quality paired reads, and clonotypes were defined as unique nucleotide sequences. MiTCR v1.1 was used to align clonotypes to the IMGT TRBV, TRBD and TRBJ reference segments. Only V-J combinations with frequency above 0.0001, covering about 99% of repertoires, were analysed. The TCS score was defined as the ratio of F50 (clonal expansion) to E x V (chaos), calculated using BLOSUM62-based TCRdist between CDR3 peptides within each V-J. Welch's t-statistics and random forest reduced fewer than 600 V-J features to about 13, which were used in a naive Bayes classifier (R e1071). Sample size was not statistically predetermined, and blinding of investigators to group allocation was not performed. According to the paper, TCR Vbeta CDR3 sequencing was carried out on about 140 peripheral blood samples, which came from 40 to 45 ophthalmopathy, around 75 hyperthyroidism and roughly 17 progressor patients.

The sample here was peripheral blood mononuclear cells (PBMCs), taken at new diagnosis, from a patient treated with antithyroid drugs. The TCR originated in a woman younger than 30 with Graves disease. Donor details come from another sample of the same person, matched by shared clones. The chain is assembled from TRBV30 and TRBJ1-5, with TRBD1 perhaps the D gene, on 5 matching bases. The DNA sequence is as follows: TGTGCCTGGAGTTCAGGGTATCAGCCCCAGCATTTT. Its product reads: CAWSSGYQPQHF.